Below, 5 T cell receptor beta chains from the same sample are listed, as sequenced in a study of blood T cell repertoires in COVID-19. Sequencing was performed with immunoSEQ multiplex PCR; in TCRdb, only in-frame clones are kept and a portion is missing. The sample has hundreds of thousands of clones; around 90% are singletons. The material sequenced was PBMCs or T cells enriched from blood (not recorded which). The receptors were sampled from a woman aged 18-35 years with acute COVID-19.

The chain links TRBV7-2 to TRBJ2-7, with D possibly matching TRBD2 (6 bases). CDR3 size: 16 residues. Per the germline V gene, CDR1 is SGHTA and CDR2 is FQGNSA. Trimming left V 1 base short and J 2 bases short, with 15 bases between. The CDR3 is CASSLVNREIAYEQYF. CDR3 DNA sequence: TGTGCCAGCAGCTTAGTTAACCGGGAGATCGCCTACGAGCAGTACTTC. The whole variable domain, filled in from reference TRBV7-2 and TRBJ2-7, reads GAGVSQSPSNKVTEKGKDVELRCDPISGHTALYWYRQSLGQGLEFLIYFQGNSAPDKSGLPSDRFSAERTGGSVSTLTIQRTQQEDSAVYLCASSLVNREIAYEQYFGPGTRLTVT.

The chain links TRBV4-1 to TRBJ1-2; 8 bases are a match to TRBD1. The CDR3 spans 15 residues. The V and J ends lost 5 bases and 2 bases, in that order; junction bases with no gene match: 7. In germline, CDR1 is MGHRA, CDR2 YSYEKL. DNA of the CDR3: TGCGCCAGCAGCTACACTACAGGGGGAAACTATGGCTACACCTTC. Translation gives CASSYTTGGNYGYTF.

The chain couples TRBV7-9 to TRBJ1-4; D is perhaps TRBD1 (6 bases). CDR1 is SEHNR, CDR2 FQNEAQ, per germline (reference sequence). Trimming took off 6 bases at V and 7 bases at J, with 9 bases between the two ends. The CDR3 length is 12 residues. DNA of the CDR3: TGTGCCAGCAGTGGGACACTTGAAAAACTGTTTTTT. Protein: CASSGTLEKLFF.

The chain uses TRBV19 and TRBJ2-1; 11 nucleotides align to TRBD1. V was clipped by 5 bases and J by 8 bases; unmatched bases: 11. This CDR3 comprises 16 residues. Germline CDR1 is LNHDA and CDR2 is SQIVND (reference sequence). The CDR3 reads CASSLRTGGVSDEQFF. DNA of the CDR3: TGTGCCAGTAGTCTCCGGACAGGGGGCGTTTCGGATGAGCAGTTCTTC.

The chain employs TRBV9 and TRBJ2-1; TRBD2 matches at 9 bases. There are 15 residues in the CDR3. V was pared by 3 bases and J by 4 bases, with 5 bases of the junction left unmatched. CDR1 is SGDLS, CDR2 YYNGEE, per germline. CDR3 protein: CASSEASGMYNEQFF. DNA of the CDR3: TGTGCCAGCAGCGAGGCTAGCGGGATGTACAATGAGCAGTTCTTC. Full variable domain (missing parts from reference TRBV9 and TRBJ2-1): DSGVTQTPKHLITATGQRVTLRCSPRSGDLSVYWYQQSLDQGLQFLIQYYNGEERAKGNILERFSAQQFPDLHSELNLSSLELGDSALYFCASSEASGMYNEQFFGPGTRLTVL.